Described below is a single T cell receptor (beta chain) sequence and its context. This sample stems from a study of blood T cell repertoires in COVID-19. Study-level background: Samples representing acute and convalescent COVID-19 were sourced from the United States, Italy and Spain.

The repertoire was sequenced with immunoSEQ multiplex PCR; TCRdb's copy has only in-frame clones and lacks some. The data contain some 46,000 clones, over 75% of them singletons. Germline CDR1 is LGHNT and CDR2 is FRNRAP. Trimming cost V 3 bases and J 8 bases; bases outside gene matches: 8. The CDR3 contains 14 residues. The rearrangement joins TRBV12-5 to TRBJ1-2; 8 nucleotides match TRBD1. Sequenced material: peripheral blood. The clonotype was recovered from a woman of 80 years or more with COVID-19, enrolled during active disease. CDR3 sequence reads: CASGFHGQGGGYTF. Here the CDR3 DNA reads TGTGCTAGTGGTTTCCACGGACAGGGTGGAGGCTACACCTTC.